The T cell receptor beta chain described here comes from a study of T cells in Graves' hyperthyroidism and ophthalmopathy. Findings of the study overall: Blood also showed most of the thyroid clonotypes that were expanded above 0.001.

Ten or more counts support this clonotype. Its antigen is unknown. Clinical symptoms, serum thyroxine, TRAb, thyroid ultrasound and orbital computed tomography established diagnosis. RNA transcripts were the template for amplifying TCR beta CDR3 regions. First-round RT-PCR of the TCR CDR3 relied on the HTBI primer set. TCRdb reprocessed the multiplex PCR reads via MiXCR and lists one record per CDR3 protein. Counted here are more than 300,000 distinct CDR3 sequences, about 15% occurring once; the ten biggest clones make up roughly 11%. The germline CDR1 and CDR2 sequences are MDHEN and SYDVKM. V lost 4 bases, J lost 9 bases, and 12 bases lay in between. The CDR3 is 12 amino acids.

Sequencing was done on a sample of blood. The chain couples TRBV28 to TRBJ2-5; the D gene is possibly TRBD2 (5 bases). The clonotype was recovered from a woman in her sixties with Graves' hyperthyroidism. The CDR3 bases are TGTGCCAGCAGTTCCAGTCGGGGTGCCCAGTACTTC. Translation: CASSSSRGAQYF.